This T cell receptor beta chain was identified during a study of blood T cell repertoires in COVID-19. Looking at the study overall: Researchers got acute and convalescent COVID-19 samples from the United States, Italy and Spain. PBMCs, B-cell-depleted T cells, or T cells provided the cDNA or gDNA that made up the material.

The CDR3 runs 15 residues. Germline V gene data show CDR1 as MNHEY and CDR2 as SVGAGI. The V end was cut by 2 bases, the J end by 4 bases, with 14 bases between. TCRdb's copy holds only in-frame clones and misses some; the assay was immunoSEQ multiplex PCR. The data hold over 75,000 clones, with 75% to 85% observed a single time. The receptor comes from a woman in her seventies with acute or convalescent COVID-19. Material for sequencing was peripheral blood. The rearrangement links TRBV6-5 to TRBJ1-1; TRBD1 is a possible D gene (5 bases). The CDR3 region is CASSYGMDTSTEAFF. DNA of the CDR3: TGTGCCAGCAGTTACGGGATGGACACATCCACTGAAGCTTTCTTT.